This TCR beta chain was found in a study of blood T cell repertoires in COVID-19. Study in general: Samples taken during acute and convalescent COVID-19 were collected in the United States, Italy and Spain. PBMCs, B-cell-depleted T cells, or T cells provided the cDNA or gDNA that made up the material.

V gave up 5 bases and J gave up 10 bases; unmatched junction bases: 11. CDR3 length equals 14 residues. Per germline, CDR1 LGHDT and CDR2 YNNKEL (reference sequence). Methods used by the authors: Amplification from reference gene primers served as the basis for estimated nucleated cell counts. Assay used: immunoSEQ multiplex PCR; TCRdb lists only in-frame clones, some missing. V, J and clone size are taken as reported in that table, and D and trimming were inferred from the DNA itself. The sample shows roughly 250,000 clones, about 80% of them seen only once. This clone has only one observation. The chain uses TRBV3-1 (or the pseudogene TRBV3-2) and TRBJ1-1, with TRBD1 matching 9 bases. This TCR was recovered from an elderly woman with acute or convalescent COVID-19. Sequences were obtained from peripheral blood. The CDR3 DNA reads as TGTGCCAGCAGCTACACAGGGGGCCTAGAGGGAGCTTTCTTT. Translation gives CASSYTGGLEGAFF.